Below, 18 T cell receptor beta chains from the same sample are listed, as sequenced in a study of blood T cell repertoires in COVID-19. The protocol was immunoSEQ multiplex PCR, while the TCRdb copy is restricted to in-frame clones and leaves out a portion. The data hold 80,000 to 100,000 clones, with over 70% observed a single time. The sample comprised peripheral blood. These receptors all stem from a man between 65 and 80 years old with acute or convalescent COVID-19.

This chain's CDR3 is CASSLGASRTTDTQYF. The DNA of the CDR3 is TGTGCCAGCAGCTTGGGAGCGTCGCGCACAACAGATACGCAGTATTTT. The genes are TRBV5-4 and TRBJ2-3; no clear D gene. This CDR3 is 16 amino acids long. The V and J ends lost 0 bases and 3 bases respectively, with 14 bases between them. Germline lookup yields CDR1 SGHNT and CDR2 YYREEE (reference sequence). Drawing the rest from reference TRBV5-4 and TRBJ2-3, the complete variable domain is ETGVTQSPTHLIKTRGQQVTLRCSSQSGHNTVSWYQQALGQGPQFIFQYYREEENGRGNFPPRFSGLQFPNYSSELNVNALELDDSALYLCASSLGASRTTDTQYFGPGTRLTVL.

The rearrangement joins TRBV5-6 to TRBJ1-6; D gene unclear. CDR3 length equals 15 residues. V lost 3 bases and J 7 bases, leaving 14 bases between the germline ends. Germline loops: CDR1 SGHDT, CDR2 YYEEEE. CDR3 nucleotides: TGTGCCAGCAGCTCGTTGAGAGGGCCCAATTCACCCCTCCACTTT. Translated, it gives CASSSLRGPNSPLHF.

On this clone: Other DNA sequences in the same sample also yield this CDR3. The chain recombines TRBV18 with TRBJ2-7, with TRBD1 identical over 11 bases. J gave up 4 bases and V 3 bases, and 5 bases lay outside the gene matches. This CDR3 has 15 amino acids. Per germline, CDR1 KGHSH and CDR2 LQKENI. The CDR3 spells CASSPGTGGSYEQYF. In DNA, the CDR3 is TGTGCCAGCTCACCGGGGACAGGGGGTTCGTACGAGCAGTACTTC.

This chain links TRBV11-2 with TRBJ2-1, with TRBD2 matching 12 bases. The trim removed 6 bases at V and 0 bases at J, leaving 6 bases unmatched. The CDR3 totals 17 residues. Looked up from germline, CDR1 is SGHAT and CDR2 is FQNNGV. The CDR3 spells CASRPSSGRASYNEQFF. The DNA of the CDR3 is TGTGCCAGCAGACCGTCTAGCGGGAGGGCCTCCTACAATGAGCAGTTCTTC.

On this clone: A junction end diverges from the germline sequence, so it may reflect a read error. The J gene is TRBJ2-3, the V gene TRBV7-7, with D perhaps TRBD1 (6 bases). There are 13 residues in the CDR3. Germline V gene sequence: CDR1 SSHAT, CDR2 FNYEAQ (reference sequence). CDR3 loop: CASSPNRADTQYF. CDR3 bases: TGTGCTAGCAGCCCCAACAGGGCGGATACGCAGTATTTT.

This clone was seen just once. This chain uses TRBV4-1 with TRBJ2-5; 7 nucleotides match TRBD1. The ends lost 4 bases at V and 3 bases at J; junction bases unmatched: 11. Germline lookup yields CDR1 MGHRA and CDR2 YSYEKL. The CDR3 has 16 amino acids. CDR3 coding DNA: TGCGCCAGCAGCCGCCAATCTATCACAGGGGAAGAGACCCAGTACTTC. Protein: CASSRQSITGEETQYF.

V gene TRBV9 combines with J gene TRBJ2-1, with D maybe TRBD1 (5 bases). CDR1 SGDLS and CDR2 YYNGEE come from the germline V gene. Trimming left V 1 base short and J 4 bases short, with 9 bases between. The CDR3 sequence is 14 residues long. The CDR3 here is CASSVRQIYNEQFF. The CDR3 DNA follows: TGTGCCAGCAGCGTACGACAGATTTACAATGAGCAGTTCTTC.

This clone occurred a few times. This rearrangement joins TRBV30 to TRBJ2-2; possibly TRBD1 for D (5 bases). Trimming left V 0 bases short and J 1 base short, with 9 bases between. The CDR3 length is 15 residues. The V gene's germline CDR1 is GTSNPN and CDR2 SVGIG (reference sequence). The CDR3 reads CAWSVPGLNTGELFF. The CDR3 nucleotides are TGTGCCTGGAGTGTACCAGGGCTGAACACCGGGGAGCTGTTTTTT.

This chain uses TRBV5-1 with TRBJ2-1; D is perhaps TRBD2 (5 bases). The CDR3 is 13 amino acids. V was clipped by 4 bases and J by 7 bases, with 12 bases between them. CDR1 is SGHRS and CDR2 is YFSETQ in the germline V gene. The CDR3 loop is CASSGELTNEQFF. CDR3 bases: TGCGCCAGCAGCGGGGAGCTTACTAATGAGCAGTTCTTC.

V usage is TRBV10-3 and J usage is TRBJ2-7, with 9 bases lining up with TRBD1. CDR1 and CDR2 from the germline V gene are ENHRY and SYGVKD. Trimming at V came to 6 bases and at J to 3 bases, leaving 9 bases not matched to a gene. This CDR3 is 15 amino acids long. The CDR3 reads CAIRGAGQGLYEQYF. CDR3 DNA: TGTGCCATCAGAGGAGCGGGACAGGGACTCTACGAGCAGTACTTC.

J is TRBJ2-1 and V is TRBV6-5, with TRBD2 matching 10 bases. Losses at the gene ends were 7 bases for V and 7 bases for J; bases not matched to a gene: 10. The CDR3 totals 15 residues. In germline, CDR1 is MNHEY, CDR2 SVGAGI. This CDR3 is CASTLGVAGGNEQFF. The CDR3 DNA follows: TGTGCCAGCACCCTCGGAGTAGCGGGAGGAAATGAGCAGTTCTTC.

The chain couples TRBV9 to TRBJ1-2; 8 bases are shared with TRBD1. CDR1 is SGDLS, CDR2 YYNGEE, per germline. This CDR3 has 15 amino acids. The junction had 6 bases not matched to a gene; V was cut back by 0 bases and J by 5 bases. CDR3 DNA sequence: TGTGCCAGCAGCGTAGGTGGGGACAGGAGTTATGGCTACACCTTC. Translated: CASSVGGDRSYGYTF.

This clone was observed a handful of times. The chain joins TRBV11-2 to TRBJ2-2, with 9 bases identical to TRBD2. The germline CDR1 and CDR2 sequences are SGHAT and FQNNGV. This CDR3 is 19 amino acids long. The V segment lost 4 bases and the J segment 5 bases; nucleotides outside the gene matches: 17. CDR3: CASSSSGTSKVSGTGELFF. The CDR3 bases are TGTGCCAGCAGCTCCTCCGGGACTAGCAAGGTCTCTGGGACCGGGGAGCTGTTTTTT.

The chain recombines TRBV30 with TRBJ1-5; 12 bases align to TRBD1. The CDR3 has 18 residues. In germline, CDR1 is GTSNPN, CDR2 SVGIG (reference sequence). V gave up 3 bases and J gave up 2 bases; unmatched junction bases: 11. The CDR3: CAWSPGTGGWKGNQPQHF. The CDR3 region has the DNA TGTGCCTGGAGCCCCGGGACAGGGGGCTGGAAAGGCAATCAGCCCCAGCATTTT.

The chain combines TRBV18 with TRBJ1-1; D might be TRBD1 (5 bases). In germline, CDR1 is KGHSH, CDR2 LQKENI. V lost 6 bases and J 7 bases, leaving 12 bases between the germline ends. The CDR3 runs 12 residues. CDR3 in DNA: TGTGCCAGCTCCCCGGGGGGTAATGAAGCTTTCTTT. Amino acid sequence: CASSPGGNEAFF.

This clone was seen once. The chain carries TRBV5-4 and TRBJ2-3; TRBD2 aligns across 7 bases. Unmatched junction bases numbered 4, after V lost 0 bases and J lost 3 bases. The CDR3 runs 15 residues. Germline CDR1 SGHNT, CDR2 YYREEE (reference sequence). This CDR3 is CASSLAAGETDTQYF. As DNA, the CDR3 is TGTGCCAGCAGCTTGGCGGCGGGAGAGACAGATACGCAGTATTTT.

In its sample, this clone was seen a few times. The gene calls are TRBV24-1 and TRBJ2-7, with D maybe TRBD1 (5 bases). The CDR3 runs to 15 residues. Germline V gene lookup returns CDR1 KGHDR and CDR2 SFDVKD. V was cut by 4 bases and J by 6 bases, with 18 bases left in between. The CDR3 is CATSDPTDSVVEQYF. The CDR3, as DNA: TGTGCCACCAGTGACCCCACAGACAGCGTTGTCGAGCAGTACTTC.

This clone occurred many times. The chain links TRBV19 to TRBJ2-1; 12 positions match TRBD2. CDR1 is LNHDA and CDR2 is SQIVND in the germline V gene (reference sequence). The CDR3 has 15 residues. V gave up 6 bases and J gave up 4 bases; unmatched junction bases: 4. CDR3 in DNA: TGTGCCAGTAGGGAGACTAGCGGGAGTTACAATGAGCAGTTCTTC. Protein sequence: CASRETSGSYNEQFF.